The following is a T cell receptor (beta chain) sequence with its context. Its antigen is still unknown. The repertoire was sequenced with immunoSEQ multiplex PCR; TCRdb's copy has only in-frame clones and lacks some. The sample shows about 67,000 clones, about 85% of them seen only once. The sample is drawn from a study of OX40 agonist ivuxolimab in advanced cancers. Turning to the study itself: Earlier anti-PD-1, anti-PD-L1 or anti-CTLA-4 therapy was permitted; over 35% had received some.

Study-wide results and caveats: There was clonal expansion of CD4+ and CD8+ blood T cells by week 6 at 0.1 to 3.0 mg/kg.

CDR3 length: 15 residues. Trimming shortened V by 3 bases and J by 5 bases, and 16 bases separated the two germline ends. Germline values: CDR1 SGHTA, CDR2 FQGNSA. Sequenced material: CD4+ or CD8+ T cells sorted from blood, taken in a trial of the OX40 agonist ivuxolimab. The clonotype was recovered from an adult with an advanced solid tumor such as melanoma, head and neck, liver or kidney cancer. The V call is TRBV7-2, the J call TRBJ1-2; D ambiguous. The CDR3: CASSFTLDAGYGYTF. The DNA of the CDR3 is TGTGCCAGCAGCTTTACCTTGGACGCGGGATATGGCTACACCTTC.